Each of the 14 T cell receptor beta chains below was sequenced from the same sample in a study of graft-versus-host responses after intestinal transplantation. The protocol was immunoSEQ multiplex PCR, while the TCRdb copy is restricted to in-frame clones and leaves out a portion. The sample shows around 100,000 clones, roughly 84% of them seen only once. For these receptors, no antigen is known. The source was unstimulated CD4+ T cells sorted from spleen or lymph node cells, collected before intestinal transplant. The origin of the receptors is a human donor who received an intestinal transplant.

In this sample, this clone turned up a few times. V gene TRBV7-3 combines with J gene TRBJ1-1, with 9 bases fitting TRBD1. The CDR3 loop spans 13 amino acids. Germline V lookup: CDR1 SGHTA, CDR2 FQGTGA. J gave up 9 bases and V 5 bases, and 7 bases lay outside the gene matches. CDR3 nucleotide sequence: TGTGCCAGCAGCCCAGGACAGGGGAGTAAAGCTTTCTTT. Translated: CASSPGQGSKAFF.

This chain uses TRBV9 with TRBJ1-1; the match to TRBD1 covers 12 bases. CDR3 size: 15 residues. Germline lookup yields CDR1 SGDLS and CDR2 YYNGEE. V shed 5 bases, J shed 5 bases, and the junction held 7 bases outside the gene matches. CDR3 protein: CASSAGQGARTEAFF. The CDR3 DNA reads TGTGCCAGCAGTGCGGGACAGGGGGCGCGTACTGAAGCTTTCTTT.

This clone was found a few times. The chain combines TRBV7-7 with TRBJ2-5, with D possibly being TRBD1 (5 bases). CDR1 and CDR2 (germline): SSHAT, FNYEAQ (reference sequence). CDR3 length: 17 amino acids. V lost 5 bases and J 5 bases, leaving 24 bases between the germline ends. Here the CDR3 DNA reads TGTGCCAGCAGCAAACGCCCCGTTGGGGCCCTGGGGGAGACCCAGTACTTC. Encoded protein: CASSKRPVGALGETQYF.

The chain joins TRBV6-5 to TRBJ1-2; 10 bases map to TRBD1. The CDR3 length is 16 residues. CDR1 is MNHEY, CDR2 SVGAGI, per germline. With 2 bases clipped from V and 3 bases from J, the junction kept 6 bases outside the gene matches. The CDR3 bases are TGTGCCAGCAGTTACAGGGGGGACAGGGGTTACTATGGCTACACCTTC. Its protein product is CASSYRGDRGYYGYTF.

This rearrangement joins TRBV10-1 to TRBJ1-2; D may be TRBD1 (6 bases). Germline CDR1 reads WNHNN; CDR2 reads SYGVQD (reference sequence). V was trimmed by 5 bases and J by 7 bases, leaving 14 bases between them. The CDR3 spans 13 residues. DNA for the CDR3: TGCGCCAGCAGTCCCGACAGGAATTCTGGCTACACCTTC. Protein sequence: CASSPDRNSGYTF.

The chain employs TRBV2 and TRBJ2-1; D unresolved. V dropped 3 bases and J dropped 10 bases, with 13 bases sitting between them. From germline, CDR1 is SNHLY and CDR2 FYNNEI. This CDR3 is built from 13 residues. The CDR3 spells CASSDHPNGEQFF. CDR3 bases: TGTGCCAGCAGTGACCACCCCAATGGGGAGCAGTTCTTC. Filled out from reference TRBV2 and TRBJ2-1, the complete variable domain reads EPEVTQTPSHQVTQMGQEVILRCVPISNHLYFYWYRQILGQKVEFLVSFYNNEISEKSEIFDDQFSVERPDGSNFTLKIRSTKLEDSAMYFCASSDHPNGEQFFGPGTRLTVL.

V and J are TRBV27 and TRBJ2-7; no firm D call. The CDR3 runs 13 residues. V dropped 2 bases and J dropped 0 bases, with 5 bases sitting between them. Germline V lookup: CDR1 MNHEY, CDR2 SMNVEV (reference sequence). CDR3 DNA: TGTGCCAGCAGTTTAAGCCTCTCCTACGAGCAGTACTTC. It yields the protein CASSLSLSYEQYF.

The CDR3 loop is CASSPLRAGTDTQYF. As DNA, the CDR3 is TGTGCCAGTAGTCCTTTGCGGGCGGGAACAGATACGCAGTATTTT. The chain recombines TRBV19 with TRBJ2-3; tentative D call: TRBD2 (6 bases). Germline V gene sequence: CDR1 LNHDA, CDR2 SQIVND (reference sequence). The V end lost 5 bases, the J end lost 3 bases, and 15 bases lay between the germline ends. The CDR3 consists of 15 residues.

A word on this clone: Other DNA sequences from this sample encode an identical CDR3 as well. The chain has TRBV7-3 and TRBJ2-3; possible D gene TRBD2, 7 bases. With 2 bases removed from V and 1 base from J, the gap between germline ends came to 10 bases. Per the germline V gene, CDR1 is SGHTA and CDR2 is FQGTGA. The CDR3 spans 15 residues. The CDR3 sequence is CASSLGGGRTDTQYF. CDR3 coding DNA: TGTGCCAGCAGCTTAGGCGGGGGCCGCACAGATACGCAGTATTTT.

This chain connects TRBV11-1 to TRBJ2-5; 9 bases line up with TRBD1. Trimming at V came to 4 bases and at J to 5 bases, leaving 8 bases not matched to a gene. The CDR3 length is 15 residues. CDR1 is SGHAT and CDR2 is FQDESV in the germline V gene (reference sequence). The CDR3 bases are TGTGCCAGCAGCTGGGCAAGGGACAGGGTTGAGACCCAGTACTTC. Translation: CASSWARDRVETQYF.

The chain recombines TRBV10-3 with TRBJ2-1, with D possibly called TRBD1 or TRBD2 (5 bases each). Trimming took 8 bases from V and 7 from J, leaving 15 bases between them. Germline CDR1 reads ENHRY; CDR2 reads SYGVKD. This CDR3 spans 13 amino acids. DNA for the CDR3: TGTGCCATCGGGGCGGAGAGGGAGAATGAGCAGTTCTTC. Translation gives CAIGAERENEQFF.

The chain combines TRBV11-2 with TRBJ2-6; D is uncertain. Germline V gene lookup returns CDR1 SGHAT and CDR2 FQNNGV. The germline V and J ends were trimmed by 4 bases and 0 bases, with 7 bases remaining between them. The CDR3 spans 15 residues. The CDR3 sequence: CASSSQVSGANVLTF. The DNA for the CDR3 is TGTGCCAGCAGCTCTCAAGTCTCTGGGGCCAACGTCCTGACTTTC.

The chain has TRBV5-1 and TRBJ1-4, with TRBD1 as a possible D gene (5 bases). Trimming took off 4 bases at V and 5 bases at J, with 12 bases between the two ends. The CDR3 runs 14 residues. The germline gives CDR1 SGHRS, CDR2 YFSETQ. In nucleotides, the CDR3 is TGCGCCAGCAGCGACCAGGGAACAAATGAAAAACTGTTTTTT. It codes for CASSDQGTNEKLFF.

The CDR3 nucleotides are TGCGCCAGCAGTCAACGAGGGACAGACAATCAGCCCCAGCATTTT. Translation gives CASSQRGTDNQPQHF. The chain recombines TRBV23-1 with TRBJ1-5; TRBD1 matches at 7 bases. TRBV23-1 is placed among ORFs of uncertain function. CDR3 length: 15 residues. Trimming at V came to 2 bases and at J to 3 bases, leaving 4 bases not matched to a gene.